This T cell receptor (beta chain) stems from a study of blood T cell repertoires in COVID-19. Produced via immunoSEQ multiplex PCR; TCRdb's table is partial and in-frame only. The sample holds approximately 300,000 clones, roughly 86% seen once. As concerns this clone: This sample also contains other DNA sequences that code for the same CDR3.

Germline trimming cut 6 bases from V and 8 bases from J; bases unmatched to any gene: 3. The length of the CDR3 is 13 residues. CDR1 is MDHEN and CDR2 is SYDVKM in the germline V gene. This sequence joins TRBV28 and TRBJ2-1, with 11 bases lining up with TRBD1. The TCR was taken from a woman between 25 and 40 years old with COVID-19, enrolled during active disease. Sequenced input: peripheral blood. As DNA, the CDR3 is TGTGCCAGCAGCCAGGACAGGGGGCATGAGCAGTTCTTC. Its translation: CASSQDRGHEQFF.